This TCR beta chain was obtained from a study of control samples from healthy donors and cancer patients. V lost 2 bases to trimming and J lost 4 bases; unmatched junction nucleotides: 3. The CDR3 has 16 residues. The V gene's germline CDR1 is ENHRY and CDR2 SYGVKD. The data were produced by immunoSEQ multiplex PCR, yet TCRdb's version contains in-frame clones alone and is incomplete. The profile shows approximately 94,000 clones, 86% of them singletons. The sequencing input was blood. This sequence joins TRBV10-3 and TRBJ2-5; the match to TRBD2 covers 14 bases. This clonotype originated in a woman aged 45-65 years in good health. CDR3 nucleotide sequence: TGTGCCATCAGTGAGAGTGGACTAGCGGGAGGAGAGACCCAGTACTTC. Residues: CAISESGLAGGETQYF.